The rows below give T cell receptor beta chains drawn from one sample of a study of blood T cell repertoires in COVID-19. Sequencing was performed with immunoSEQ multiplex PCR; in TCRdb, only in-frame clones are kept and a portion is missing. Among about 240,000 clones listed, under 90% were seen once. Sequencing used PBMCs or T cells enriched from blood (not recorded which). Receptors were obtained from a woman aged 40 to 49 who had been exposed to COVID-19. Each CDR3 is given with its conserved first and last residue. Each record gives: J gene, D gene, V gene, clone size, CDR3 DNA, CDR3 protein. D genes are given only for firm matches. Where a row states a size, it is once, few, many or the class of an expanded clone; other rows omit it.

j_gene: TRBJ1-5; d_gene: TRBD1; v_gene: TRBV19; abundance: -; CDR3nt: TGTGCCATTTCGGACAGGGGTGATCAGCCCCAGCATTTT; CDR3aa: CAISDRGDQPQHF
j_gene: TRBJ2-2; d_gene: -; v_gene: TRBV28; abundance: -; CDR3nt: TGTGCCAGCACCTCCGGCGGGGAGCTGTTTTTT; CDR3aa: CASTSGGELFF
j_gene: TRBJ1-5; d_gene: -; v_gene: TRBV4-3; abundance: -; CDR3nt: TGCGCCAGCAGCCAAGAAGTTGAGGGATCGGTTCAGCCCCAGCATTTT; CDR3aa: CASSQEVEGSVQPQHF
j_gene: TRBJ1-2; d_gene: TRBD1; v_gene: TRBV11-2; abundance: -; CDR3nt: TGTGCCAGCAGCTTAGGCAGGGGGCTAAATGGCTACACCTTC; CDR3aa: CASSLGRGLNGYTF
j_gene: TRBJ2-7; d_gene: -; v_gene: TRBV7-2; abundance: -; CDR3nt: TGTGCCAGCAGCCCGCAGGCACCGCTTTCTTACGAGCAGTACTTC; CDR3aa: CASSPQAPLSYEQYF
j_gene: TRBJ2-3; d_gene: TRBD2; v_gene: TRBV3-1/TRBV3-2; abundance: -; CDR3nt: TGTGCCAGCAGCCAAGACTTCCTAGCGGGGGCAGATACGCAGTATTTT; CDR3aa: CASSQDFLAGADTQYF
j_gene: TRBJ2-5; d_gene: -; v_gene: TRBV5-1; abundance: -; CDR3nt: TGCGCCAGCAGCTTAGAGGAGACCCAGTACTTC; CDR3aa: CASSLEETQYF
j_gene: TRBJ1-1; d_gene: -; v_gene: TRBV2; abundance: once; CDR3nt: TGTGCCAGCGCCACGGAGGAGAACACTGAAGCTTTCTTT; CDR3aa: CASATEENTEAFF
j_gene: TRBJ2-7; d_gene: TRBD1; v_gene: TRBV4-2; abundance: once; CDR3nt: TGTGCCAGCAGCCAACCAGGACAGGGGAGCTACGAGCAGTACTTC; CDR3aa: CASSQPGQGSYEQYF
j_gene: TRBJ1-2; d_gene: TRBD1; v_gene: TRBV6-5; abundance: -; CDR3nt: TGTGCCAGCAGTTACTATGCAGGGGGCGGCTATGGCTACACCTTC; CDR3aa: CASSYYAGGGYGYTF
j_gene: TRBJ2-7; d_gene: TRBD2; v_gene: TRBV2; abundance: -; CDR3nt: TGTGCCAGCAGCCCTGGGCGGGGGACCTCCTACGAGCAGTACTTC; CDR3aa: CASSPGRGTSYEQYF
j_gene: TRBJ2-7; d_gene: TRBD1; v_gene: TRBV2; abundance: few; CDR3nt: TGTGCCAGCAGTGAAGGGACAGGGGTCTACGAGCAGTACTTC; CDR3aa: CASSEGTGVYEQYF
j_gene: TRBJ1-5; d_gene: TRBD1; v_gene: TRBV6-5; abundance: -; CDR3nt: TGTGCCAGCAGTCAGGGACAGGGGATATGGCAGCCCCAGCATTTT; CDR3aa: CASSQGQGIWQPQHF
j_gene: TRBJ1-3; d_gene: TRBD1; v_gene: TRBV18; abundance: -; CDR3nt: TGTGCCAGCTCACCGAGACAGGGGGCTTCTGGAAACACCATATATTTT; CDR3aa: CASSPRQGASGNTIYF
j_gene: TRBJ1-2; d_gene: -; v_gene: TRBV7-3; abundance: -; CDR3nt: TGTGCCAGCAGCTTTCAGGGTGGTGGCTACACCTTC; CDR3aa: CASSFQGGGYTF
j_gene: TRBJ2-7; d_gene: TRBD2; v_gene: TRBV6-5; abundance: few; CDR3nt: TGTGCCAGCAGTTACAGCGGGGGGCCCTACGAGCAGTACTTC; CDR3aa: CASSYSGGPYEQYF
j_gene: TRBJ2-2; d_gene: TRBD2; v_gene: TRBV11-2; abundance: -; CDR3nt: TGTGCCAGCACCCTAGCGGGGGCTAATGCCGGGGAGCTGTTTTTT; CDR3aa: CASTLAGANAGELFF
j_gene: TRBJ2-2; d_gene: -; v_gene: TRBV4-2; abundance: -; CDR3nt: TGTGCCAGCAGCCAAGGACAGACGAACACCGGGGAGCTGTTTTTT; CDR3aa: CASSQGQTNTGELFF
j_gene: TRBJ2-2; d_gene: TRBD2; v_gene: TRBV18; abundance: -; CDR3nt: TGTGCCAGCTCACGAGCCGGGGGGGGCCCGAACACCGGGGAGCTGTTTTTT; CDR3aa: CASSRAGGGPNTGELFF
j_gene: TRBJ1-1; d_gene: -; v_gene: TRBV5-1; abundance: -; CDR3nt: TGCGCCAGCAGCTTAGGACGGGATGAAGCTTTCTTT; CDR3aa: CASSLGRDEAFF
j_gene: TRBJ1-6; d_gene: -; v_gene: TRBV6-5; abundance: -; CDR3nt: TGTGCCAGCAGTTTTGACAGAAAGACGAGGAATTCACCCCTCCACTTT; CDR3aa: CASSFDRKTRNSPLHF
j_gene: TRBJ1-4; d_gene: -; v_gene: TRBV5-4; abundance: -; CDR3nt: TGTGCCAGCAGCAGGGGTCGTGAGAAGGAACTGTTTTTT; CDR3aa: CASSRGREKELFF
j_gene: TRBJ2-2; d_gene: TRBD1; v_gene: TRBV19; abundance: few; CDR3nt: TGTGCCAGTAGACGACAGGGTACGAACACCGGGGAGCTGTTTTTT; CDR3aa: CASRRQGTNTGELFF
j_gene: TRBJ2-1; d_gene: -; v_gene: TRBV6-4; abundance: -; CDR3nt: TGTGCCAGCAGTCGCCATGCGGAGAACAATGAGCAGTTCTTC; CDR3aa: CASSRHAENNEQFF
j_gene: TRBJ2-7; d_gene: TRBD2; v_gene: TRBV9; abundance: -; CDR3nt: TGTGCCAGCAGCCCTTCTATAGCGGGGGGGAAGGCCTACGAGCAGTACTTC; CDR3aa: CASSPSIAGGKAYEQYF
j_gene: TRBJ2-7; d_gene: -; v_gene: TRBV3-1/TRBV3-2; abundance: -; CDR3nt: TGTGCCAGCAGGGCGGGACTCCTGGCCTACGAGCAGTACTTC; CDR3aa: CASRAGLLAYEQYF
j_gene: TRBJ1-4; d_gene: -; v_gene: TRBV6-5; abundance: few; CDR3nt: TGTGCCAGCAGTTATACGGGACACCCTAATGAAAAACTGTTTTTT; CDR3aa: CASSYTGHPNEKLFF
j_gene: TRBJ1-1; d_gene: TRBD1; v_gene: TRBV29-1; abundance: few; CDR3nt: TGCAGCCTCCGACGGACAGGGGACACTGAAGCTTTCTTT; CDR3aa: CSLRRTGDTEAFF
j_gene: TRBJ1-2; d_gene: -; v_gene: TRBV5-1; abundance: -; CDR3nt: TGCGCCAGCAGCTTAGAACCAGGGCCTCGGTATGGCTACACCTTC; CDR3aa: CASSLEPGPRYGYTF
j_gene: TRBJ1-4; d_gene: TRBD1; v_gene: TRBV19; abundance: -; CDR3nt: TGTGCCAGTAGAGGGCCACAGGGGGCGCGAGAAAAACTGTTTTTT; CDR3aa: CASRGPQGAREKLFF
j_gene: TRBJ1-4; d_gene: -; v_gene: TRBV3-1/TRBV3-2; abundance: -; CDR3nt: TGTGCCAGCAGCCAACCCGGGACCGCGGGGCTGTTTTTT; CDR3aa: CASSQPGTAGLFF
j_gene: TRBJ1-1; d_gene: -; v_gene: TRBV11-1; abundance: once; CDR3nt: TGTGCCAGCAGCCAATTAAGCGGGAACACTGAAGCTTTCTTT; CDR3aa: CASSQLSGNTEAFF
j_gene: TRBJ1-5; d_gene: TRBD1; v_gene: TRBV29-1; abundance: few; CDR3nt: TGCAGCGTGAGACCCACAGGGGGACCCAATCAGCCCCAGCATTTT; CDR3aa: CSVRPTGGPNQPQHF
j_gene: TRBJ1-4; d_gene: -; v_gene: TRBV19; abundance: -; CDR3nt: TGTGCCAGTAGTATAGCACTTGCAACTAATGAAAAACTGTTTTTT; CDR3aa: CASSIALATNEKLFF
j_gene: TRBJ2-3; d_gene: -; v_gene: TRBV7-2; abundance: -; CDR3nt: TGTGCCAGCAGCCCCCCGGGGGCAGATACGCAGTATTTT; CDR3aa: CASSPPGADTQYF
j_gene: TRBJ1-5; d_gene: TRBD1; v_gene: TRBV7-2; abundance: -; CDR3nt: TGTGCCAGCAGCCGGACAGGGGGCTATCAGCCCCAGCATTTT; CDR3aa: CASSRTGGYQPQHF
j_gene: TRBJ2-7; d_gene: TRBD1; v_gene: TRBV19; abundance: -; CDR3nt: TGTGCCAGTAGTATACCAGGGGGTTCCTACGAGCAGTACTTC; CDR3aa: CASSIPGGSYEQYF
j_gene: TRBJ1-1; d_gene: -; v_gene: TRBV7-3; abundance: few; CDR3nt: TGTGCCAGCAGCTCACGACAGAACACTGAAGCTTTCTTT; CDR3aa: CASSSRQNTEAFF
j_gene: TRBJ1-1; d_gene: TRBD1; v_gene: TRBV6-6; abundance: -; CDR3nt: TGTGCCAGTTCCGATTCACAGGGGATGATGAACACTGAAGCTTTCTTT; CDR3aa: CASSDSQGMMNTEAFF
j_gene: TRBJ1-6; d_gene: -; v_gene: TRBV5-1; abundance: -; CDR3nt: TGCGCCAGCCGCCCCCAGTCCGGGAATTCACCCCTCCACTTT; CDR3aa: CASRPQSGNSPLHF
j_gene: TRBJ1-4; d_gene: TRBD1; v_gene: TRBV9; abundance: -; CDR3nt: TGTGCCAGCAGCGCGGACTACGGGACAGGGGGTGAAAAACTGTTTTTT; CDR3aa: CASSADYGTGGEKLFF
j_gene: TRBJ1-2; d_gene: -; v_gene: TRBV12-3/TRBV12-4; abundance: -; CDR3nt: TGTGCCAGCAGCCTACAGGGATTAGACGGCTACACCTTC; CDR3aa: CASSLQGLDGYTF
j_gene: TRBJ1-2; d_gene: TRBD1; v_gene: TRBV11-1; abundance: -; CDR3nt: TGTGCCAGCAGCCCCGGACAGGAGTATGGCTACACCTTC; CDR3aa: CASSPGQEYGYTF
j_gene: TRBJ1-2; d_gene: TRBD1; v_gene: TRBV5-1; abundance: -; CDR3nt: TGCGCCAGCAGCCAAAGACAGGGCCTCTATGGCTACACCTTC; CDR3aa: CASSQRQGLYGYTF
j_gene: TRBJ2-1; d_gene: TRBD1; v_gene: TRBV7-2; abundance: -; CDR3nt: TGTGCCAGCAGCGCCGACAGGGGAACGTACAATGAGCAGTTCTTC; CDR3aa: CASSADRGTYNEQFF
j_gene: TRBJ1-5; d_gene: -; v_gene: TRBV27; abundance: -; CDR3nt: TGTGCCAGCAGTCTGACAGTTAGTAGCAATCAGCCCCAGCATTTT; CDR3aa: CASSLTVSSNQPQHF
j_gene: TRBJ2-3; d_gene: TRBD2; v_gene: TRBV28; abundance: few; CDR3nt: TGTGCCAGCAGTTTGGCGGGGGGGAAAGATACGCAGTATTTT; CDR3aa: CASSLAGGKDTQYF
j_gene: TRBJ2-4; d_gene: TRBD1; v_gene: TRBV18; abundance: -; CDR3nt: TGTGCCAGCTCACCGGCGGACAGGGGGAAAAACATTCAGTACTTC; CDR3aa: CASSPADRGKNIQYF
j_gene: TRBJ1-2; d_gene: TRBD1; v_gene: TRBV3-1/TRBV3-2; abundance: few; CDR3nt: TGTGCCAGCAGCCTAGAGGACAGGGTGTACGGCTACACCTTC; CDR3aa: CASSLEDRVYGYTF
j_gene: TRBJ2-1; d_gene: TRBD2; v_gene: TRBV7-2; abundance: -; CDR3nt: TGTGCCAGCATCCTTACCCGACTAGCGGGGGTCGAGCAGTTCTTC; CDR3aa: CASILTRLAGVEQFF
j_gene: TRBJ2-2; d_gene: -; v_gene: TRBV6-5; abundance: -; CDR3nt: TGTGCCAGCAGTTACAGACAGACCGGGGAGCTGTTTTTT; CDR3aa: CASSYRQTGELFF
j_gene: TRBJ1-6; d_gene: -; v_gene: TRBV5-5; abundance: -; CDR3nt: TGTGCCAGCAACCTGGGGCTTTTAGGCGACTCACCCCTCCACTTT; CDR3aa: CASNLGLLGDSPLHF
j_gene: TRBJ1-5; d_gene: TRBD1; v_gene: TRBV12-3/TRBV12-4; abundance: -; CDR3nt: TGTGCCAGCAGGACGACAGGGAACCAGCCCCAGCATTTT; CDR3aa: CASRTTGNQPQHF